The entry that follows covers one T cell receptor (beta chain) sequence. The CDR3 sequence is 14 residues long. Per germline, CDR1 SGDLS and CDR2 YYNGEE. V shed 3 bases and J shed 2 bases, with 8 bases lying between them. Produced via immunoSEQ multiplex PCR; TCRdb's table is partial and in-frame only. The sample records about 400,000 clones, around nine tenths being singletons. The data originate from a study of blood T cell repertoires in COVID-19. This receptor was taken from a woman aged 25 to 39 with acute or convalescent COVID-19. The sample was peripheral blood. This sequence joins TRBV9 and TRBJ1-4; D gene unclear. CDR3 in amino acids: CASSATGTNEKLFF. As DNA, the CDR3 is TGTGCCAGCAGCGCTACCGGGACTAATGAAAAACTGTTTTTT.